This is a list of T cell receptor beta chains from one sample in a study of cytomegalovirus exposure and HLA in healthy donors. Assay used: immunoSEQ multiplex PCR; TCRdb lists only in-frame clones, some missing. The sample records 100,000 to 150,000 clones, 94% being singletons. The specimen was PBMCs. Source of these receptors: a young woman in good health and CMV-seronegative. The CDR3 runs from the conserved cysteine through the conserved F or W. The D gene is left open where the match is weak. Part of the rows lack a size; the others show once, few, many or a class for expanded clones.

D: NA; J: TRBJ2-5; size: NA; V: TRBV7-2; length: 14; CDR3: CASSLESGERTQYF; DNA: TGTGCCAGCAGCTTAGAGTCGGGAGAGCGCACCCAGTACTTC
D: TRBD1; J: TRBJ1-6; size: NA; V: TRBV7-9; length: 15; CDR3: CASSSTGHYNSPLHF; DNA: TGTGCCAGCAGCTCGACAGGGCACTATAATTCACCCCTCCACTTT
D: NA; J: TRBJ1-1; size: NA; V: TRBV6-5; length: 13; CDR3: CASSYAANTEAFF; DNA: TGTGCCAGCAGTTACGCGGCTAACACTGAAGCTTTCTTT
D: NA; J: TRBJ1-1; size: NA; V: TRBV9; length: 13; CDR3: CASSVGTGTEAFF; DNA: TGTGCCAGCAGCGTAGGAACAGGGACTGAAGCTTTCTTT
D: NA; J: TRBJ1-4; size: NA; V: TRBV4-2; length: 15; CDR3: CASSQPGHTNEKLFF; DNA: TGTGCCAGCAGCCAACCGGGACACACTAATGAAAAACTGTTTTTT
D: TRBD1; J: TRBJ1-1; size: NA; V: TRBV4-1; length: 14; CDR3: CASSRGQGISEAFF; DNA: TGCGCCAGCAGCCGAGGACAGGGCATTTCTGAAGCTTTCTTT
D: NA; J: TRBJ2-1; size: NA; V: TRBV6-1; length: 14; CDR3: CASSSQSSYNEQFF; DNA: TGTGCCAGCAGTTCACAAAGCTCCTACAATGAGCAGTTCTTC
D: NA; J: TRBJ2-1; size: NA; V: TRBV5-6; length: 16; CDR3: CASSLGRLSSYNEQFF; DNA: TGTGCCAGCAGCTTGGGCAGGTTAAGCTCCTACAATGAGCAGTTCTTC
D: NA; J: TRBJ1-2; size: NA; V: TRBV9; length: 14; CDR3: CASSVEPGREGYTF; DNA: TGTGCCAGCAGCGTAGAACCCGGACGGGAAGGCTACACCTTC
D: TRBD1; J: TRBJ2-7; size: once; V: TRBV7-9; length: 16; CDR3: CASSFTGDRSSYEQYF; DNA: TGTGCCAGCAGCTTCACTGGGGACAGATCGAGCTACGAGCAGTACTTC
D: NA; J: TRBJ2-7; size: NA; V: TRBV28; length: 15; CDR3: CASSLLRLPAYEQYF; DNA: TGTGCCAGCAGTTTACTTCGGTTGCCCGCCTACGAGCAGTACTTC
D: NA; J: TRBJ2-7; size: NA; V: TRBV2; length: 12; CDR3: CASGGNTYEQYF; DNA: TGTGCCAGCGGTGGAAACACCTACGAGCAGTACTTC
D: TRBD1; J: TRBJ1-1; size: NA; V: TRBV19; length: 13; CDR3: CASSAQGGTEAFF; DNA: TGTGCCAGTAGTGCTCAGGGGGGCACTGAAGCTTTCTTT
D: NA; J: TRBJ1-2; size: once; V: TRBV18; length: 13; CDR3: CASSSLSSDGYTF; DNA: TGTGCCAGCTCTTCCTTATCGTCGGATGGCTACACCTTC
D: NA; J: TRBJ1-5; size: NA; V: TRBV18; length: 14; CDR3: CASSGGNSNQPQHF; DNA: TGTGCCAGCTCGGGAGGGAATAGCAATCAGCCCCAGCATTTT
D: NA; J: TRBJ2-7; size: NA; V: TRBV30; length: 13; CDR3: CAWSATYSGEQYF; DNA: TGTGCCTGGAGTGCGACCTACAGCGGCGAGCAGTACTTC
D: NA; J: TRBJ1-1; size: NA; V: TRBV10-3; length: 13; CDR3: CAIRATMNTEAFF; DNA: TGTGCCATCAGGGCCACTATGAACACTGAAGCTTTCTTT
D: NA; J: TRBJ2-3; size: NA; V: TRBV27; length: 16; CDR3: CASTRRGSPGTDTQYF; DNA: TGTGCCAGCACCCGAAGGGGCAGCCCAGGCACAGATACGCAGTATTTT
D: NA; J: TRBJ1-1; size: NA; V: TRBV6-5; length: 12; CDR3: CASSSDSSEAFF; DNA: TGTGCCAGCAGTTCAGACAGTAGCGAAGCTTTCTTT
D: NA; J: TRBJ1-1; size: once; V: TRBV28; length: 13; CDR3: CASSLPPGTQAFF; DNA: TGTGCCAGCAGTTTACCCCCGGGGACTCAAGCTTTCTTT
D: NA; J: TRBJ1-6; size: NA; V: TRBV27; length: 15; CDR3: CASSLRGWGNSPLHF; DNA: TGTGCCAGCAGTTTACGGGGTTGGGGTAATTCACCCCTCCACTTT
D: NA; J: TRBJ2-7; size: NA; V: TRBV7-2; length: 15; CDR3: CASSLDHPRPEEQYF; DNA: TGTGCCAGCAGCTTAGACCACCCCCGCCCGGAGGAGCAGTACTTC
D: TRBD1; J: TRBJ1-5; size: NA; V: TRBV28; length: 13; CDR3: CASRGQSNQPQHF; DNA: TGTGCCAGCAGGGGACAGAGCAATCAGCCCCAGCATTTT
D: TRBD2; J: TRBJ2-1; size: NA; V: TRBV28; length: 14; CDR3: CATSSGTTLDEQFF; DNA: TGTGCCACCTCTAGCGGGACGACCTTGGATGAGCAGTTCTTC
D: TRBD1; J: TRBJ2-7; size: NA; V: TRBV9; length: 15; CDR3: CASSTAGTGEGEQYF; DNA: TGTGCCAGCAGCACCGCCGGGACAGGGGAGGGGGAGCAGTACTTC
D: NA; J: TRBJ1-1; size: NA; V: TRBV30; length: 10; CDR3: CAWSPTEAFF; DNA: TGTGCCTGGAGCCCAACTGAAGCTTTCTTT
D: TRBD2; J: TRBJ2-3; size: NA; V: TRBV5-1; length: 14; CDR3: CASSWSGSRDTQYF; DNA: TGCGCCAGCAGCTGGAGCGGGAGTAGAGATACGCAGTATTTT
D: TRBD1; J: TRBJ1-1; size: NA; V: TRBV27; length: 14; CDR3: CASSPRDRVTEAFF; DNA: TGTGCCAGCAGTCCTCGGGACAGGGTCACTGAAGCTTTCTTT
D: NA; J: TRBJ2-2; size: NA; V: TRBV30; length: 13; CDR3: CAFEPGGTGELFF; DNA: TGTGCCTTTGAACCCGGGGGCACCGGGGAGCTGTTTTTT
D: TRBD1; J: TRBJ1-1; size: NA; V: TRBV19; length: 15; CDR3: CASSSRPGQITEAFF; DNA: TGTGCCAGTAGTTCTCGCCCGGGACAGATCACTGAAGCTTTCTTT
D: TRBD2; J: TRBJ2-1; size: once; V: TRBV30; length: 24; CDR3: CAWSGAGSAKIPPSGRENYNEQFF; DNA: TGTGCCTGGAGTGGAGCTGGGTCAGCTAAGATACCCCCTAGCGGGAGGGAAAACTACAATGAGCAGTTCTTC
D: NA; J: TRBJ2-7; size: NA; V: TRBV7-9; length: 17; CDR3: CASSVFGGTESNYEQYF; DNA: TGTGCCAGCAGCGTCTTTGGGGGGACAGAGTCGAACTACGAGCAGTACTTC
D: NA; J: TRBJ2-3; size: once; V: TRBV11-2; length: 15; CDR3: CASSAGLTSTDTQYF; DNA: TGTGCCAGCAGCGCGGGACTGACCAGCACAGATACGCAGTATTTT
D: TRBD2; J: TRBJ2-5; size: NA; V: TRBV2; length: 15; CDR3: CASSVTGTSGETQYF; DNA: TGTGCCAGCAGCGTTACCGGGACTAGCGGAGAGACCCAGTACTTC